This is a list of T cell receptor beta chains from one sample in a study of blood T cell repertoires in COVID-19. This table comes from immunoSEQ multiplex PCR, and its TCRdb copy is limited to in-frame clones, with some not included. The table includes about 40,000 clones, 75% to 90% detected once. Source material: peripheral blood. These receptors all come from a woman aged 70-85 years with acute or convalescent COVID-19. Each CDR3 is given with its conserved first and last residue. The order of the fields is J gene, V gene, D gene, CDR3 length, clone size, CDR3 protein, CDR3 DNA. The D gene is left open where the match is weak. Rows give clone size only sometimes, using once, few, many, or a class for an expanded clone.

j_call: TRBJ2-1; v_call: TRBV25-1; d_call: NA; cdr3_length: 15; clone_size: NA; cdr3_aa: CASSESWSLINEQFF; cdr3_nt: TGTGCCAGCAGTGAGAGTTGGAGCCTCATAAATGAGCAGTTCTTC
j_call: TRBJ1-2; v_call: TRBV6-5; d_call: TRBD1; cdr3_length: 15; clone_size: once; cdr3_aa: CASSQTGQGHYGYTF; cdr3_nt: TGTGCCAGCAGTCAAACCGGACAGGGACACTATGGCTACACCTTC
j_call: TRBJ2-2; v_call: TRBV7-2; d_call: NA; cdr3_length: 16; clone_size: NA; cdr3_aa: CASSFGGGRLDGELFF; cdr3_nt: TGTGCCAGCAGCTTCGGCGGGGGCCGGTTGGACGGGGAGCTGTTTTTT
j_call: TRBJ1-2; v_call: TRBV12-3/TRBV12-4; d_call: TRBD1; cdr3_length: 13; clone_size: once; cdr3_aa: CASNTGGAYGYTF; cdr3_nt: TGTGCCAGCAATACAGGGGGCGCTTATGGCTACACCTTC
j_call: TRBJ2-1; v_call: TRBV24-1; d_call: TRBD1; cdr3_length: 15; clone_size: NA; cdr3_aa: CATSDWWDSNNEQFF; cdr3_nt: TGTGCCACCAGTGATTGGTGGGACAGTAACAATGAGCAGTTCTTC
j_call: TRBJ1-1; v_call: TRBV20-1; d_call: NA; cdr3_length: 11; clone_size: NA; cdr3_aa: CSARNRAKAFF; cdr3_nt: TGCAGTGCTAGAAACAGGGCTAAGGCTTTCTTT
j_call: TRBJ2-1; v_call: TRBV4-3; d_call: TRBD1; cdr3_length: 17; clone_size: NA; cdr3_aa: CASSQEDRGPGVNEQFF; cdr3_nt: TGCGCCAGCAGCCAAGAGGACAGGGGGCCCGGAGTCAATGAGCAGTTCTTC
j_call: TRBJ2-2; v_call: TRBV2; d_call: NA; cdr3_length: 14; clone_size: NA; cdr3_aa: CASLEQANGGELFF; cdr3_nt: TGTGCCAGCCTTGAACAGGCCAACGGCGGGGAGCTGTTTTTT
j_call: TRBJ1-4; v_call: TRBV4-1; d_call: NA; cdr3_length: 16; clone_size: NA; cdr3_aa: CASSQELQDSNEKLFF; cdr3_nt: TGCGCCAGCAGCCAAGAACTGCAGGACTCTAATGAAAAACTGTTTTTT
j_call: TRBJ2-6; v_call: TRBV7-2; d_call: NA; cdr3_length: 13; clone_size: NA; cdr3_aa: CASSFFGANVLTF; cdr3_nt: TGTGCCAGCAGCTTCTTTGGGGCCAACGTCCTGACTTTC
j_call: TRBJ2-1; v_call: TRBV24-1; d_call: TRBD1; cdr3_length: 14; clone_size: NA; cdr3_aa: CATSDTTGTGEQFF; cdr3_nt: TGTGCCACCAGTGATACTACCGGGACAGGCGAGCAGTTCTTC
j_call: TRBJ2-1; v_call: TRBV28; d_call: TRBD1; cdr3_length: 13; clone_size: NA; cdr3_aa: CASRGTGRDEQFF; cdr3_nt: TGTGCCAGCAGGGGGACAGGGCGGGATGAGCAGTTCTTC
j_call: TRBJ1-3; v_call: TRBV18; d_call: NA; cdr3_length: 13; clone_size: NA; cdr3_aa: CASLVDSGNTIYF; cdr3_nt: TGTGCCAGCCTTGTAGACTCTGGAAACACCATATATTTT
j_call: TRBJ1-4; v_call: TRBV4-3; d_call: NA; cdr3_length: 14; clone_size: NA; cdr3_aa: CASSLGQLNEKLFF; cdr3_nt: TGCGCCAGCAGCCTCGGACAGTTGAATGAAAAACTGTTTTTT
j_call: TRBJ2-2; v_call: TRBV28; d_call: NA; cdr3_length: 15; clone_size: NA; cdr3_aa: CASYLRGFGTGELFF; cdr3_nt: TGTGCCAGCTATTTACGGGGGTTCGGCACCGGGGAGCTGTTTTTT
j_call: TRBJ2-1; v_call: TRBV2; d_call: TRBD2; cdr3_length: 14; clone_size: NA; cdr3_aa: CASSVERESDEQFF; cdr3_nt: TGTGCCAGCAGTGTAGAGCGGGAGTCAGATGAGCAGTTCTTC
j_call: TRBJ2-1; v_call: TRBV7-2; d_call: TRBD2; cdr3_length: 18; clone_size: NA; cdr3_aa: CASSLVGSSGGSYNEQFF; cdr3_nt: TGTGCCAGCAGCTTAGTGGGCTCTAGCGGGGGCTCCTACAATGAGCAGTTCTTC
j_call: TRBJ1-5; v_call: TRBV7-2; d_call: NA; cdr3_length: 15; clone_size: NA; cdr3_aa: CASSPQGMRNQPQHF; cdr3_nt: TGTGCCAGCAGCCCCCAGGGCATGAGGAATCAGCCCCAGCATTTT
j_call: TRBJ1-2; v_call: TRBV6-5; d_call: NA; cdr3_length: 16; clone_size: NA; cdr3_aa: CASSLYSEAFGYGYTF; cdr3_nt: TGTGCCAGCAGTTTGTACTCCGAGGCCTTCGGCTATGGCTACACCTTC
j_call: TRBJ1-5; v_call: TRBV6-5; d_call: NA; cdr3_length: 13; clone_size: NA; cdr3_aa: CASSTRGAQPQHF; cdr3_nt: TGTGCCAGCAGTACACGGGGTGCTCAGCCCCAGCATTTT
j_call: TRBJ1-6; v_call: TRBV27; d_call: NA; cdr3_length: 11; clone_size: NA; cdr3_aa: CASRGNSPLHF; cdr3_nt: TGTGCCAGCCGGGGTAATTCACCCCTCCACTTT
j_call: TRBJ2-3; v_call: TRBV20-1; d_call: TRBD2; cdr3_length: 15; clone_size: NA; cdr3_aa: CSASPSSGPTDTQYF; cdr3_nt: TGCAGTGCTAGTCCTTCTAGCGGTCCCACAGATACGCAGTATTTT
j_call: TRBJ2-3; v_call: TRBV25-1; d_call: NA; cdr3_length: 11; clone_size: NA; cdr3_aa: CASSEKSTQYF; cdr3_nt: TGTGCCAGCAGTGAAAAGAGTACGCAGTATTTT
j_call: TRBJ1-2; v_call: TRBV27; d_call: NA; cdr3_length: 12; clone_size: NA; cdr3_aa: CASSRIGQGYTF; cdr3_nt: TGTGCCAGCAGCCGGATAGGACAGGGCTACACCTTC
j_call: TRBJ1-5; v_call: TRBV7-9; d_call: NA; cdr3_length: 16; clone_size: NA; cdr3_aa: CASSLEDSHSNQPQHF; cdr3_nt: TGTGCCAGCAGCTTAGAGGACAGCCATAGCAATCAGCCCCAGCATTTT
j_call: TRBJ2-1; v_call: TRBV21-1; d_call: NA; cdr3_length: 14; clone_size: NA; cdr3_aa: CASRPRTGYNEQFF; cdr3_nt: TGTGCCAGCAGACCCCGGACGGGATACAATGAGCAGTTCTTC
j_call: TRBJ2-5; v_call: TRBV5-8; d_call: NA; cdr3_length: 15; clone_size: NA; cdr3_aa: CASSLALALVKTQYF; cdr3_nt: TGTGCCAGCAGCTTGGCGTTGGCCTTGGTAAAGACCCAGTACTTC
j_call: TRBJ1-3; v_call: TRBV27; d_call: NA; cdr3_length: 14; clone_size: once; cdr3_aa: CASSLSYSGNTIYF; cdr3_nt: TGTGCCAGCAGTTTGAGTTACTCTGGAAACACCATATATTTT
j_call: TRBJ2-3; v_call: TRBV25-1; d_call: NA; cdr3_length: 13; clone_size: few; cdr3_aa: CASVRGDSDTQYF; cdr3_nt: TGTGCCAGTGTCAGGGGGGACTCAGATACGCAGTATTTT
j_call: TRBJ2-3; v_call: TRBV19; d_call: TRBD2; cdr3_length: 15; clone_size: NA; cdr3_aa: CASSIPGGPTDTQYF; cdr3_nt: TGTGCCAGTAGTATACCGGGAGGCCCCACAGATACGCAGTATTTT
j_call: TRBJ2-1; v_call: TRBV5-1; d_call: NA; cdr3_length: 15; clone_size: few; cdr3_aa: CASSLGTEVRNEQFF; cdr3_nt: TGCGCCAGCAGCTTGGGGACGGAGGTTCGCAATGAGCAGTTCTTC
j_call: TRBJ1-4; v_call: TRBV5-1; d_call: TRBD1; cdr3_length: 15; clone_size: NA; cdr3_aa: CASSLASAGGEKLFF; cdr3_nt: TGCGCCAGCAGCTTGGCCAGTGCAGGGGGAGAAAAACTGTTTTTT
j_call: TRBJ2-1; v_call: TRBV4-3; d_call: NA; cdr3_length: 15; clone_size: NA; cdr3_aa: CASSQRVETEDEQFF; cdr3_nt: TGCGCCAGCAGCCAACGCGTTGAAACGGAGGATGAGCAGTTCTTC
j_call: TRBJ2-3; v_call: TRBV27; d_call: NA; cdr3_length: 12; clone_size: NA; cdr3_aa: CASSDLRGTQYF; cdr3_nt: TGTGCCAGCAGTGATCTTCGGGGTACGCAGTATTTT
j_call: TRBJ1-1; v_call: TRBV7-9; d_call: TRBD1; cdr3_length: 13; clone_size: NA; cdr3_aa: CASGRTGDTEAFF; cdr3_nt: TGTGCCAGCGGGAGGACAGGGGACACTGAAGCTTTCTTT
j_call: TRBJ2-3; v_call: TRBV20-1; d_call: NA; cdr3_length: 14; clone_size: NA; cdr3_aa: CSASRGASTDTQYF; cdr3_nt: TGCAGTGCTAGTCGGGGGGCGAGCACAGATACGCAGTATTTT
j_call: TRBJ1-1; v_call: TRBV6-5; d_call: NA; cdr3_length: 13; clone_size: NA; cdr3_aa: CASSLEGELEAFF; cdr3_nt: TGTGCCAGCAGTTTAGAGGGGGAACTTGAGGCTTTCTTT
j_call: TRBJ1-2; v_call: TRBV7-9; d_call: TRBD1; cdr3_length: 15; clone_size: NA; cdr3_aa: CASSSGTGVTYGYTF; cdr3_nt: TGTGCCAGCAGCTCAGGGACAGGGGTGACCTATGGCTACACCTTC
j_call: TRBJ1-2; v_call: TRBV5-1; d_call: TRBD1; cdr3_length: 14; clone_size: NA; cdr3_aa: CASSFAGQGYGYTF; cdr3_nt: TGCGCCAGCAGCTTTGCCGGACAGGGGTATGGCTACACCTTC
j_call: TRBJ2-1; v_call: TRBV7-2; d_call: NA; cdr3_length: 14; clone_size: NA; cdr3_aa: CASSLGLVPSEQFF; cdr3_nt: TGTGCCAGCAGCTTAGGGCTAGTTCCCTCAGAGCAGTTCTTC